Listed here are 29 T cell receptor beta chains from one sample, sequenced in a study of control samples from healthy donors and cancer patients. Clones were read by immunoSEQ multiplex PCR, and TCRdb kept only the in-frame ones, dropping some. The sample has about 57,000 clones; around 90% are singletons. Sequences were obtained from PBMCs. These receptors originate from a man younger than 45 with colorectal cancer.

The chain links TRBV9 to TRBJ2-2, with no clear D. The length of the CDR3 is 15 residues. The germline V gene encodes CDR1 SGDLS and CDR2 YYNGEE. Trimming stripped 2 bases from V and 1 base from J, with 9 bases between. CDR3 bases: TGTGCCAGCAGCGTGGGGTCGAGGAACACCGGGGAGCTGTTTTTT. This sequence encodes CASSVGSRNTGELFF.

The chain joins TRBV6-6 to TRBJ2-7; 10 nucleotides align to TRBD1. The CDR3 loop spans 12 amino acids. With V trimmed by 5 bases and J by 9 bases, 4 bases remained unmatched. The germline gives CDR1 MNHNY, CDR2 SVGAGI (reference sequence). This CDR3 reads CASSTGQGGQYF. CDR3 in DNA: TGTGCCAGCAGTACCGGACAGGGGGGGCAGTACTTC.

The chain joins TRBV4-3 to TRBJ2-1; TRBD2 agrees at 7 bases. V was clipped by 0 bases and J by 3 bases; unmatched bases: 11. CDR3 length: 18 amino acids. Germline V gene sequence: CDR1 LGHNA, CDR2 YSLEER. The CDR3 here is CASSQDLSGGGRYNEQFF. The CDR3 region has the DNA TGCGCCAGCAGCCAAGATCTTTCGGGGGGTGGGCGCTACAATGAGCAGTTCTTC.

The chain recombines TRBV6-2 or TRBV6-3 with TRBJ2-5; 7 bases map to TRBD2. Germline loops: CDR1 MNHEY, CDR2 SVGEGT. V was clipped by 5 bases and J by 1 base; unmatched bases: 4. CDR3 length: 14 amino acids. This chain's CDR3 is CASSTLAAQETQYF. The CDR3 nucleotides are TGTGCCAGCAGTACCCTAGCGGCCCAAGAGACCCAGTACTTC.

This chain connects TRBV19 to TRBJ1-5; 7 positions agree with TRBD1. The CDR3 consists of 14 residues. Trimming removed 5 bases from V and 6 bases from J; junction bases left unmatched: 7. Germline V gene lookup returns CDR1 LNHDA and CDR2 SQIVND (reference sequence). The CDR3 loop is CASSEGGMGQPQHF. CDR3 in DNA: TGTGCCAGTAGTGAAGGGGGCATGGGTCAGCCCCAGCATTTT.

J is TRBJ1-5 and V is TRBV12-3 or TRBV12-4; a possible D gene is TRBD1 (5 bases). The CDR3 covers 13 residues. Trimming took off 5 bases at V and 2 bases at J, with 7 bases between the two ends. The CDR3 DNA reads TGTGCCAGCAGTACACAGGGCAATCAGCCCCAGCATTTT. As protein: CASSTQGNQPQHF.

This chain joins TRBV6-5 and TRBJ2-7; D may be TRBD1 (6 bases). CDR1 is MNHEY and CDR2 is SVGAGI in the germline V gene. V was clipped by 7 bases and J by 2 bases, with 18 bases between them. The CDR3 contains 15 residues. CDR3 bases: TGTGCCAGCACCTTGGGGGCCTTGGGGACCTACGAGCAGTACTTC. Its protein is CASTLGALGTYEQYF.

The CDR3 region is CASSLGLDTTSPDGQYV. CDR3 in DNA: TGTGCCAGCAGCTTGGGGCTGGACACCACCTCCCCGGACGGGCAGTACGTC. The chain joins TRBV5-5 to TRBJ2-7, with TRBD1 as a possible D gene (5 bases). The germline gives CDR1 SGHKS, CDR2 YYEKEE (reference sequence). The CDR3 consists of 17 residues. Trimming removed 0 bases from V and 9 bases from J, with 25 bases in between.

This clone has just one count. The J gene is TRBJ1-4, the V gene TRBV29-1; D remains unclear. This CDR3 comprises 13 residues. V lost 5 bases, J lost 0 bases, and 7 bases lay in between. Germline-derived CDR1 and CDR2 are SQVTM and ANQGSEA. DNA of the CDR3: TGCAGCGTTAATGGGCCAACTAATGAAAAACTGTTTTTT. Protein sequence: CSVNGPTNEKLFF.

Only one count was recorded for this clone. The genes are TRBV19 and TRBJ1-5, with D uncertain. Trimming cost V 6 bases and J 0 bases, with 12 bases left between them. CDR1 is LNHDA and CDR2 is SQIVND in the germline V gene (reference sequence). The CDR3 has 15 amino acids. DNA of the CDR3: TGTGCCAGTAGGCGTCAGGAGACTAGCAATCAGCCCCAGCATTTT. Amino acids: CASRRQETSNQPQHF.

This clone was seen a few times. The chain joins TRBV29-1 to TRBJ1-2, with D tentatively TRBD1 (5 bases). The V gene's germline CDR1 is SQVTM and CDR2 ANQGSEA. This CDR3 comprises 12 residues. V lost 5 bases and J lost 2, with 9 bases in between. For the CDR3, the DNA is TGCAGCGTTTCCGGGGGAAACTATGGCTACACCTTC. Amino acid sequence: CSVSGGNYGYTF.

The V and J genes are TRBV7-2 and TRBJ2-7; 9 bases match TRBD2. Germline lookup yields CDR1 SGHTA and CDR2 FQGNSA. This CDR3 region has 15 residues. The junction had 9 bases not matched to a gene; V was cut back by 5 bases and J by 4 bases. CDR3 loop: CASSPQAGGPYEQYV. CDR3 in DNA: TGTGCCAGCAGCCCGCAAGCGGGGGGTCCTTACGAGCAGTACGTC.

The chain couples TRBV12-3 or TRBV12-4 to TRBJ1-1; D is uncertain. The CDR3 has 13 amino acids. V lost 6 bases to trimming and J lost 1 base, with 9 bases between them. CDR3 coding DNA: TGTGCCAGCAGCTGGGGAGCGAACACTGAAGCTTTCTTT. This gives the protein CASSWGANTEAFF.

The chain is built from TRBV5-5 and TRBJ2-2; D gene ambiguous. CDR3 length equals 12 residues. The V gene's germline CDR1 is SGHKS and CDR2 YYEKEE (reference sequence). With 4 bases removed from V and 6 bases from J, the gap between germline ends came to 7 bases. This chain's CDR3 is CASSRPAGELFF. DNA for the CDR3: TGTGCCAGCAGCCGGCCCGCCGGGGAGCTGTTTTTT.

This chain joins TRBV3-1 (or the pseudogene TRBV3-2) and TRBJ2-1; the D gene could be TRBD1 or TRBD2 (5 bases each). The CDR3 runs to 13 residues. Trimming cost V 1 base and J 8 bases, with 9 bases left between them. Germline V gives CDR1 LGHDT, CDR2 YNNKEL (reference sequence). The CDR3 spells CASSQAGTDEQFF. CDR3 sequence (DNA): TGTGCCAGCAGCCAAGCGGGGACGGATGAGCAGTTCTTC.

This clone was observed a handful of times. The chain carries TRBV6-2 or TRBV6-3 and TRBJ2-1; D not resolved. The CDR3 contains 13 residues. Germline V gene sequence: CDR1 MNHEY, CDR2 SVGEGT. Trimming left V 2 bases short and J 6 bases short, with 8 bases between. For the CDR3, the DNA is TGTGCCAGCAGTTACCTTCTAGGCAATGAGCAGTTCTTC. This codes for CASSYLLGNEQFF.

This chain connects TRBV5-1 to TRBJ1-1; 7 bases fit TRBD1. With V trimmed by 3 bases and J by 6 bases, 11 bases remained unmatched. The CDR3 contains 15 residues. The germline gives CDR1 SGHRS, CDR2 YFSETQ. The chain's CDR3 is CASSSPDRNLPEAFF. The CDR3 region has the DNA TGCGCCAGCAGCTCTCCGGACAGGAATCTCCCTGAAGCTTTCTTT.

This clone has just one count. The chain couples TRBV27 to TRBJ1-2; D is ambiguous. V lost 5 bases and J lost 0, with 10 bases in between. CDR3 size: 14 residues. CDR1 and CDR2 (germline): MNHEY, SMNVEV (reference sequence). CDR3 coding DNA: TGTGCCAGCAGTCCGGGGTTCGCTAACTATGGCTACACCTTC. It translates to CASSPGFANYGYTF.

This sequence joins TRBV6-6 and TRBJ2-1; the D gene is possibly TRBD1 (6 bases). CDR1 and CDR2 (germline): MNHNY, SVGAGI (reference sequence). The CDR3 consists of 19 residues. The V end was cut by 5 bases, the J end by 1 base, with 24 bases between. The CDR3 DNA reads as TGTGCCAGCAGTCTCGGACAGTCGTCCGCCATTCGGTCCTACAATGAGCAGTTCTTC. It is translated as CASSLGQSSAIRSYNEQFF.

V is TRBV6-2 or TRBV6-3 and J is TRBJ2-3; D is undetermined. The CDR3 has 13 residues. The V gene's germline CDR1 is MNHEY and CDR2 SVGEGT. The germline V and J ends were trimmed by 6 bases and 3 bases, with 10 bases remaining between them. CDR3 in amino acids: CASSTPLTDTQYF. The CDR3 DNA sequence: TGTGCCAGCAGCACACCCTTGACAGATACGCAGTATTTT.

This CDR3 is CASSLVLPGLGLWTDTQYF. DNA of the CDR3: TGTGCCAGCAGCTTAGTACTCCCAGGGTTGGGGCTTTGGACAGATACGCAGTATTTT. The chain employs TRBV11-2 and TRBJ2-3; tentatively, D is TRBD1 (5 bases). The CDR3 sequence is 19 residues long. The V gene lost 1 base and the J gene lost 3 bases, with 23 bases spanning the gap. Germline V gene data show CDR1 as SGHAT and CDR2 as FQNNGV.

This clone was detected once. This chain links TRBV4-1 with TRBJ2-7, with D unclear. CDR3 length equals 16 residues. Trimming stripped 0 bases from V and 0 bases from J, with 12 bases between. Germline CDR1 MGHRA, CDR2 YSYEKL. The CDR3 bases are TGCGCCAGCAGCCAAGACGGCATTTCAGGCTCCTACGAGCAGTACTTC. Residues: CASSQDGISGSYEQYF.

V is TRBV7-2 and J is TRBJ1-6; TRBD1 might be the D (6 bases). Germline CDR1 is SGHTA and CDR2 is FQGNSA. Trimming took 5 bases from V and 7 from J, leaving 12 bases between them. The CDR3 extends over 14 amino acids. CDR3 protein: CASSIGQLNSPLHF. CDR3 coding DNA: TGTGCCAGCAGCATCGGACAGCTGAATTCACCCCTCCACTTT. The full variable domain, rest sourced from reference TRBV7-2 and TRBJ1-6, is GAGVSQSPSNKVTEKGKDVELRCDPISGHTALYWYRQSLGQGLEFLIYFQGNSAPDKSGLPSDRFSAERTGGSVSTLTIQRTQQEDSAVYLCASSIGQLNSPLHFGNGTRLTVT.

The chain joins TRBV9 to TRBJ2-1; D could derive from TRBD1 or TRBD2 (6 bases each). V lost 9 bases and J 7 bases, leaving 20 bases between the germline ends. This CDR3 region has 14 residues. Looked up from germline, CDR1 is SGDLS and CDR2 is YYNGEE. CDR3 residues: CATSPRGAWNEQFF. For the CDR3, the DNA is TGTGCCACTTCACCGAGGGGGGCATGGAATGAGCAGTTCTTC.

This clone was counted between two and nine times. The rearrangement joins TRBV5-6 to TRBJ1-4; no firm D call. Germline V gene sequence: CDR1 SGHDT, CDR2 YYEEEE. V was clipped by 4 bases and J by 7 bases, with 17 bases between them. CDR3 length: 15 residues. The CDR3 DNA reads TGTGCCAGCAGCCCAAACGTCAGGATGGGTGAAAAACTGTTTTTT. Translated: CASSPNVRMGEKLFF.

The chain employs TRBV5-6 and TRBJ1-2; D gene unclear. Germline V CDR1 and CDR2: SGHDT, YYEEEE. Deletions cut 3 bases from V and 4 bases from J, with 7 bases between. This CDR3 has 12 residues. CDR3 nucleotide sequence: TGTGCCAGCAGCTCGAGGTCCTATGGCTACACCTTC. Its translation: CASSSRSYGYTF.

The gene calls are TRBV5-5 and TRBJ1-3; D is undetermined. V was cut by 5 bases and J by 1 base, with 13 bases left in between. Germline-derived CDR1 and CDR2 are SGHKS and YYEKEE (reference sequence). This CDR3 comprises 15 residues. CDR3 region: CASSRNGGSGNTIYF. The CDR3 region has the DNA TGTGCCAGCAGTCGTAATGGAGGGTCTGGAAACACCATATATTTT. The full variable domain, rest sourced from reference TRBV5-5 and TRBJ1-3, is DAGVTQSPTHLIKTRGQQVTLRCSPISGHKSVSWYQQVLGQGPQFIFQYYEKEERGRGNFPDRFSARQFPNYSSELNVNALLLGDSALYLCASSRNGGSGNTIYFGEGSWLTVV.

The CDR3 DNA reads TGTGCCAGCGCTCCAGCGGTGGGGGCCTACGAGCAGTACTTC. It translates to CASAPAVGAYEQYF. The chain is built from TRBV9 and TRBJ2-7; D tentatively fits TRBD1 or TRBD2 (5 bases each). The CDR3 has 14 amino acids. CDR1 is SGDLS and CDR2 is YYNGEE in the germline V gene. V lost 7 bases to trimming and J lost 2 bases, with 16 bases between them.

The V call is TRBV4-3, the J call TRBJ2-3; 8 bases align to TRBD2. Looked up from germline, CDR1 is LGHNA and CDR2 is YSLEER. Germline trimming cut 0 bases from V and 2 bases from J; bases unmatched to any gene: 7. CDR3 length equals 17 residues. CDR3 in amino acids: CASSQEGLAGSTDTQYF. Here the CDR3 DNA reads TGCGCCAGCAGCCAAGAAGGCTTAGCGGGGTCCACAGATACGCAGTATTTT.